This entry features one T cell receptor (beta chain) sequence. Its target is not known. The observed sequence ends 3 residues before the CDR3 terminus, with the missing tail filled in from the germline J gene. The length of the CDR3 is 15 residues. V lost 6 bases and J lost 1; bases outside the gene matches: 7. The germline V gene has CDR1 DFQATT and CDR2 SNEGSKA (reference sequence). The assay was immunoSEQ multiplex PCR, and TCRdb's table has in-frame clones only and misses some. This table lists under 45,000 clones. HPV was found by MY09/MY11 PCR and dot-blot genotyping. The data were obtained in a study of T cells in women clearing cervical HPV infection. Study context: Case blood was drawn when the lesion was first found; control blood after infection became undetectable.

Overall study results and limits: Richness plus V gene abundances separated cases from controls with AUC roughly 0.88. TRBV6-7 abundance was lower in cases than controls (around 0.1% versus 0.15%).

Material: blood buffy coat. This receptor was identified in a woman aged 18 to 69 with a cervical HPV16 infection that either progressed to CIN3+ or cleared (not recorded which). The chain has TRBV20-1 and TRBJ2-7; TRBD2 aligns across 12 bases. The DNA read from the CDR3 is TGCAGTGCCATCCGACTAGCGGGAGTGTCCTACGAG. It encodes CSAIRLAGVSYE. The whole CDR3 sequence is CSAIRLAGVSYEQYF.